The present entry profiles one T cell receptor (beta chain) with its context. This sample is drawn from a study of STAT5B mutations in CD4+ large granular lymphocyte leukemia. This table comes from immunoSEQ multiplex PCR, and its TCRdb copy is limited to in-frame clones, with some not included. The table includes about 32,000 clones, around two thirds detected once. There are 14 residues in the CDR3. The V end was cut by 5 bases, the J end by 1 base, with 11 bases between. Germline CDR1 is SGHNT and CDR2 is YENEEA. This sequence joins TRBV11-3 and TRBJ1-1, with a possible D match to TRBD1 (5 bases). The sequence was collected from a human donor in good health. The sample was CD4+ T cells from blood buffy coats. This CDR3 is CASSPGPSNTEAFF. The CDR3 DNA follows: TGTGCCAGCAGCCCGGGACCCTCGAACACTGAAGCTTTCTTT.